This T cell receptor beta chain was retrieved from a study of blood T cells in healthy people across ages (dated by TCRdb to the mid-2010s). A note on the overall study: In model experiments, roughly one uniquely barcoded TCR beta cDNA molecule per two T cells was captured by template switching. Four age groups were formed from the donors: young (average approximately 17 years), middle-aged (approximately 41), aged (62) and long-lived (approximately 80). For two donors (one aged 18 to 30 and one aged 80 or older), the study analyzed two additional independent replicas of 1 million unique cDNA reads from the same blood draw. Age-related changes in TCR beta repertoire diversity were measured in the study by deep sequencing normalized with unique cDNA molecular identifiers. To avoid experimental bias, donors of different ages were randomly spread across the sequencing lanes. Study-wide findings and limitations: Estimates of total diversity based on one million sequenced T cells were regarded as lower bounds and as underestimates. The long-lived group showed more naive CD4+ T cells, fewer expanded clones and increased TCR diversity than the aged group, suggesting age selection. As age increased, observed TCR beta diversity per million T cells dropped in a roughly linear way, and a significant reduction was already evident by age approximately 40. Since profiling was done on bulk unsorted PBMCs, naive and antigen-experienced compartments could not be conclusively compared. Observed TCR beta diversity correlated strongly with the percentage of naive T cells measured by flow cytometry. The CMV infection status of donors was not known, potentially confounding age-related changes in expanded clonotypes.

There are 16 amino acids in the CDR3, from cysteine to phenylalanine inclusive. Just the 48-base CDR3 DNA is kept, in frame starting at base 1. Per the germline V gene (reference sequence), LGHDT is the CDR1 and YNNKEL is the CDR2. The donors were 40 or so Caucasian individuals from Russia, aged about 6 to 95 years, who were systemically healthy. About 9.1 milliliters of peripheral blood were collected from each donor into EDTA-treated Vacutainer tubes. Ficoll-Paque density-gradient centrifugation was used to isolate PBMCs, with at least 6.5 million obtained per sample. Trizol reagent was used to extract total RNA from the PBMCs, yielding at least 5 micrograms per sample. Naive CD45RAhigh/CD27high T cell percentages were measured by flow cytometry on a PBMC aliquot from every donor. Library preparation was by 5' RACE. TCRdb shows the sequencer as Illumina HiSeq 2500. A second PCR of about 7 to 12 cycles was run with a J-beta primer mix and a sample-barcoded 5' primer. A template-switch 5' adaptor carrying 12 random nucleotides introduced a unique molecular identifier onto each TCR beta cDNA molecule. Each sample yielded at least 2.5 million CDR3-containing paired-end reads. All of the RNA was converted into first-strand cDNA using the Mint cDNA synthesis kit, with a TRBC-specific oligonucleotide serving as the primer. After uracil-DNA glycosylase treatment, a first 18-cycle PCR used universal primers M1SS and BC2_uni_R on all cDNA. Per the source publication's procedure: For normalization, 1 million high-quality reads were randomly selected from each sample, with every read carrying a distinct molecular identifier. Reads sharing molecular identifiers were discarded rather than binned into consensus sequences. CDR3 identification, clonotype clustering and error correction used MiTCR with a Q25 quality threshold and the strictest error-elimination algorithm. A nonparametric unseen species model using Euler transformation provided a lower-bound estimate of total TCR beta diversity. Using fastp at Q25 and MiXCR, TCRdb reprocessed the public reads and kept productive beta chains. All rows with the same CDR3 protein become a single entry with the most common DNA and genes. Here the V and J calls rest on TCRdb's processing, not on the authors' analysis. A total of about 1.7 million distinct CDR3 sequences appear in this sample, 28% of them only once. In total, the top ten clones hold 7% to 9% of the sample.

This clonotype has a handful of counts. Its specific antigen is unknown. A read error may account for a junction end that differs from germline. The material sequenced was blood. This receptor was obtained from a woman aged 30 to 39 in good health. The receptor chain draws on TRBV3-1 and TRBJ2-1, with 7 bases in between that match TRBD2. In nucleotides, the sequence is TGTGCCAGCGGAGCCTTCGCGGGACTAACTATTAATGAGCGGTTCTTC. The translation is CASGAFAGLTINERFF.